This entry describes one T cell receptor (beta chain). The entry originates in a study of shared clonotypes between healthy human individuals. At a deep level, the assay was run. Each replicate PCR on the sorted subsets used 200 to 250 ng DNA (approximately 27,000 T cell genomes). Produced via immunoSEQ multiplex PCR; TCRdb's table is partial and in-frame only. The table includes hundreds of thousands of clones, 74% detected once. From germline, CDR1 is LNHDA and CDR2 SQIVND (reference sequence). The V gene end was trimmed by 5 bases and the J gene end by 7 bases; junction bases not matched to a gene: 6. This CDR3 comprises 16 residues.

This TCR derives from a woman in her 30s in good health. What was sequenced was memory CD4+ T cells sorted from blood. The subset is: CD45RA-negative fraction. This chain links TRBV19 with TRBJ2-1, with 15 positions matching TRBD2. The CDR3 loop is CASSGGLAGGLNEQFF. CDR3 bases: TGTGCCAGTAGTGGGGGACTAGCGGGAGGTTTGAATGAGCAGTTCTTC.